These 21 T cell receptor beta chains originate from one sample sequenced in a study of T cell repertoires in cytomegalovirus infection. TCRdb processed the reads anew with MiXCR; each CDR3 protein has one entry. The data contain about 310,000 distinct CDR3 sequences, about a sixth of them singletons. The sequenced sample was PBMCs. The receptors come from a human donor in good health (CMV status not recorded). Some clones in this sample may be carry-over from other donors' samples.

This clonotype was observed many times. This chain links TRBV7-6 with TRBJ2-2; TRBD1 matches at 7 bases. Germline loops: CDR1 SGHVS, CDR2 FNYEAQ. The J segment lost 4 bases and the V segment lost 5 bases, leaving 10 bases of the junction unmatched. The CDR3 has 16 residues. The CDR3 DNA reads TGTGCCAGCAGCCCAGAGACAGGGACCGGCACCGGGGAGCTGTTTTTT. Protein: CASSPETGTGTGELFF.

Here the CDR3 reads CASSFSGYGTEAFF. Written as DNA, the CDR3 is TGTGCCAGCAGCTTCAGCGGGTACGGCACTGAAGCTTTCTTT. V usage is TRBV5-5 and J usage is TRBJ1-1; D is ambiguous. V gave up 2 bases and J gave up 4 bases, with 12 bases separating them. The germline gives CDR1 SGHKS, CDR2 YYEKEE (reference sequence). This CDR3 is 14 amino acids long.

The CDR3 spells CASSLGTAGGLREQFF. In DNA form, the CDR3 reads TGTGCCAGCAGCTTAGGTACAGCGGGGGGGCTCAGGGAGCAGTTCTTC. The chain carries TRBV7-2 and TRBJ2-1; TRBD2 aligns across 10 bases. Trimming at V came to 1 base and at J to 10 bases, leaving 10 bases not matched to a gene. CDR3 size: 16 residues. CDR1 and CDR2 (germline): SGHTA, FQGNSA.

The chain recombines TRBV20-1 with TRBJ1-2; 7 positions match TRBD1. This CDR3 is built from 14 residues. V dropped 3 bases and J dropped 6; count of bases not matched to a gene: 10. Germline-derived CDR1 and CDR2 are DFQATT and SNEGSKA (reference sequence). The CDR3 sequence is CSASPSTGLDGYTF. The CDR3 DNA reads TGCAGTGCTAGCCCATCGACAGGGTTAGATGGCTACACCTTC.

This clonotype was counted many times. The rearrangement uses TRBV7-2 and TRBJ2-7; a weak D match, TRBD1 (5 bases). Germline assignment: CDR1 SGHTA and CDR2 FQGNSA. V dropped 5 bases and J dropped 0 bases, with 11 bases sitting between them. CDR3 length: 14 residues. The CDR3 here is CASSTDRYSYEQYF. CDR3 bases: TGTGCCAGCAGCACCGACAGATACTCCTACGAGCAGTACTTC.

This clonotype appeared many times. The chain is built from TRBV10-2 and TRBJ1-2; no clear D. This CDR3 contains 17 residues. CDR1 is WSHSY and CDR2 is SAAADI in the germline V gene. Trimming left V 0 bases short and J 0 bases short, with 14 bases between. CDR3 DNA: TGCGCCAGCAGTGAGTCCATCCGTCGGGCAGCTAACTATGGCTACACCTTC. Its translation is CASSESIRRAANYGYTF.

There are a few counts of this clonotype. The chain uses TRBV6-2 or TRBV6-3 and TRBJ2-1; 9 bases fit TRBD1. Trimming cost V 2 bases and J 7 bases; bases outside gene matches: 6. The CDR3 runs 15 residues. Germline CDR1 is MNHEY and CDR2 is SVGEGT. CDR3 nucleotides: TGTGCCAGCAGTTACGGGACAGGGTACGTTAATGAGCAGTTCTTC. Translation: CASSYGTGYVNEQFF.

This clonotype appeared a single time. The genes are TRBV19 and TRBJ1-4, with D possibly TRBD1 on 6 matching bases. The CDR3 has 16 amino acids. Germline V CDR1 and CDR2: LNHDA, SQIVND (reference sequence). V gave up 5 bases and J gave up 0 bases, with 13 bases separating them. This chain's CDR3 is CASSPLDSATNEKLFF. The CDR3, as DNA: TGTGCCAGTAGTCCGCTGGACAGCGCAACTAATGAAAAACTGTTTTTT.

This clonotype came up many times. The J gene is TRBJ2-7, the V gene TRBV12-3 or TRBV12-4; D gene ambiguous. This CDR3 spans 12 amino acids. Trimming took 3 bases from V and 2 from J, leaving 5 bases between them. This CDR3 reads CASSFVPYEQYF. For the CDR3, the DNA is TGTGCCAGCAGTTTCGTCCCCTACGAGCAGTACTTC.

The J gene is TRBJ1-2, the V gene TRBV4-1, with D perhaps TRBD1 (6 bases). The germline V gene encodes CDR1 MGHRA and CDR2 YSYEKL. The CDR3 extends over 13 amino acids. Trimming took off 3 bases at V and 4 bases at J, with 9 bases between the two ends. In DNA form, the CDR3 reads TGCGCCAGCAGCCACACAGGGAGCTATGGCTACACCTTC. This encodes CASSHTGSYGYTF.

This clonotype has ten or more counts. V usage is TRBV7-9 and J usage is TRBJ1-1, with 7 bases that match TRBD1. Trimming removed 4 bases from V and 3 bases from J; junction bases left unmatched: 14. Germline loops: CDR1 SEHNR, CDR2 FQNEAQ (reference sequence). There are 17 residues in the CDR3. The CDR3 DNA reads as TGTGCCAGCAGCTCCATTCGGGGACAGCGAGGGGACACTGAAGCTTTCTTT. This codes for CASSSIRGQRGDTEAFF. Supplemented by reference TRBV7-9 and TRBJ1-1, the full variable domain reads DTGVSQNPRHKITKRGQNVTFRCDPISEHNRLYWYRQTLGQGPEFLTYFQNEAQLEKSRLLSDRFSAERPKGSFSTLEIQRTEQGDSAMYLCASSSIRGQRGDTEAFFGQGTRLTVV.

This clonotype was found many times. J is TRBJ2-5 and V is TRBV7-2, with D possibly TRBD2 on 5 matching bases. V was pared by 2 bases and J by 5 bases, with 15 bases between. CDR1 is SGHTA, CDR2 FQGNSA, per germline. This CDR3 is built from 15 residues. This CDR3 reads CASSLIGDNGETQYF. The CDR3 DNA reads as TGTGCCAGCAGCTTAATCGGGGATAATGGGGAGACCCAGTACTTC.

The chain combines TRBV27 with TRBJ1-5, with D tentatively TRBD1 (6 bases). The V and J ends lost 0 bases and 1 base respectively, with 10 bases between them. Germline-derived CDR1 and CDR2 are MNHEY and SMNVEV (reference sequence). This CDR3 has 16 residues. The CDR3 protein is CASSLSGARSNQPQHF. The CDR3 DNA is TGTGCCAGCAGTTTATCGGGGGCACGGAGCAATCAGCCCCAGCATTTT.

This clonotype has a count of ten or more. V gene TRBV7-6 combines with J gene TRBJ2-5; 10 bases are a match to TRBD1. This CDR3 spans 15 amino acids. Germline V lookup: CDR1 SGHVS, CDR2 FNYEAQ. The ends lost 5 bases at V and 3 bases at J; junction bases unmatched: 6. The DNA of the CDR3 is TGTGCCAGCAGCCGGGGACAGGGGACCGAAGAGACCCAGTACTTC. Translated, it gives CASSRGQGTEETQYF.

The J gene is TRBJ2-2, the V gene TRBV4-2, with TRBD1 matching over 7 bases. Germline CDR1 and CDR2: LGHNA and YNFKEQ. CDR3 length: 17 amino acids. Losses at the gene ends were 2 bases for V and 0 bases for J; bases not matched to a gene: 6. As DNA, the CDR3 is TGTGCCAGCAGCCAATTCCAGACAGGGACGAACACCGGGGAGCTGTTTTTT. Translation: CASSQFQTGTNTGELFF.

The genes are TRBV12-3 or TRBV12-4 and TRBJ2-7; 7 bases line up with TRBD2. The CDR3 contains 14 residues. Unmatched junction bases numbered 10, after V lost 6 bases and J lost 5 bases. CDR3 amino acids: CASSLRGVRNEQYF. The CDR3, as DNA: TGTGCCAGCAGCCTTCGGGGGGTTCGGAACGAGCAGTACTTC.

The CDR3 spells CASSLEVTEAFF. The CDR3 DNA is TGTGCCAGCAGCTTAGAGGTTACTGAAGCTTTCTTT. The chain links TRBV7-9 to TRBJ1-1, with D unresolved. The V gene lost 1 base and the J gene lost 5 bases, with 5 bases spanning the gap. The CDR3 length is 12 residues. The germline CDR1 and CDR2 sequences are SEHNR and FQNEAQ (reference sequence).

This clonotype was counted only a few times. J is TRBJ1-3 and V is TRBV18; D perhaps matches TRBD1 (6 bases). Germline V gene sequence: CDR1 KGHSH, CDR2 LQKENI. This CDR3 spans 15 amino acids. Between the trimmed V and J ends, which lost 3 bases and 0 bases, there was a span of 9 bases. This CDR3 reads CASSPLDSSGNTIYF. The CDR3 region has the DNA TGTGCCAGCTCACCTCTGGACAGCTCTGGAAACACCATATATTTT.

CDR3 in amino acids: CASSQGGGSGEKLFF. The CDR3 nucleotides read TGCGCCAGCAGCCAAGGAGGAGGGAGCGGTGAAAAACTGTTTTTT. This chain uses TRBV4-3 with TRBJ1-4, with unresolved D. Per germline, CDR1 LGHNA and CDR2 YSLEER. V lost 1 base and J lost 7, with 13 bases in between. The CDR3 covers 15 residues.

This clonotype has a count of ten or more. The CDR3 here is CASSLGQPGHQPQHF. The CDR3 nucleotides are TGTGCCAGCAGCTTAGGACAGCCGGGTCATCAGCCCCAGCATTTT. The genes are TRBV7-2 and TRBJ1-5; D is perhaps TRBD1 (5 bases). With 1 base removed from V and 5 bases from J, the gap between germline ends came to 12 bases. Germline lookup yields CDR1 SGHTA and CDR2 FQGNSA. This CDR3 contains 15 residues.

At least ten counts were recorded for this clonotype. The chain is built from TRBV7-9 and TRBJ1-1; D not resolved. This CDR3 has 13 amino acids. In germline, CDR1 is SEHNR, CDR2 FQNEAQ (reference sequence). Deletions cut 3 bases from V and 5 bases from J, with 10 bases between. The CDR3 spells CASSLVRVTEAFF. CDR3 bases: TGTGCCAGCAGCTTGGTGAGGGTAACTGAAGCTTTCTTT. The variable domain in full, with the rest retrieved from reference TRBV7-9 and TRBJ1-1, is DTGVSQNPRHKITKRGQNVTFRCDPISEHNRLYWYRQTLGQGPEFLTYFQNEAQLEKSRLLSDRFSAERPKGSFSTLEIQRTEQGDSAMYLCASSLVRVTEAFFGQGTRLTVV.